Here is one TCR beta chain with its context. The target antigen is unknown. Within the sample, other DNA sequences also encode this same CDR3. Noted time point: blood 4 weeks post-SBRT, at nephrectomy. Treatment here: 15 Gy SBRT to primary tumor, nephrectomy 4 weeks later. Blood was sampled at baseline, 2 weeks and 4 weeks after SBRT. Only in-frame clones appear in the TCRdb table, and some are missing; sequencing was by immunoSEQ multiplex PCR. This table holds more than 120,000 clones, less than 90% found once. The CDR3 loop spans 15 amino acids. Germline V CDR1 and CDR2: MNHNS, SASEGT. The junction had 3 bases not matched to a gene; V was cut back by 3 bases and J by 1 base. This entry belongs to a study of radiation and T cells in renal cell carcinoma. Overall study findings and caveats: Pretreatment tumor biopsies were lacking, so baseline clonotypes are unknown. In blood, top tumor clones expanded by 2 weeks, shrinking by 4.

This receptor was identified in a woman in her fifties or sixties with renal cell carcinoma. This material consisted of blood, taken from a patient whose treatment included radiotherapy and nephrectomy. V is TRBV6-1 and J is TRBJ1-5, with 7 bases that match TRBD1. In nucleotides, the CDR3 is TGTGCCAGCAGTGATGGGACAGTGAGCAATCAGCCCCAGCATTTT. Encoded protein: CASSDGTVSNQPQHF.